This T cell receptor (beta chain) is drawn from a study of OX40 agonist ivuxolimab in advanced cancers. J gave up 5 bases and V 5 bases, and 3 bases lay outside the gene matches. The germline gives CDR1 SSHAT, CDR2 FNYEAQ (reference sequence). The CDR3 consists of 13 residues. TCRdb keeps only in-frame clones here, not all; method: immunoSEQ multiplex PCR. The table includes roughly 45,000 clones, around 85% detected once. The V and J genes are TRBV7-7 and TRBJ2-7, with 10 bases aligning to TRBD1. The TCR comes from an adult with an advanced solid tumor such as melanoma, head and neck, liver or kidney cancer. The specimen comprised CD4+ or CD8+ T cells sorted from blood, sampled in a trial of the OX40 agonist ivuxolimab. CDR3 in amino acids: CASSHGTGDEQYF. DNA for the CDR3: TGTGCCAGCAGCCACGGGACAGGGGACGAGCAGTACTTC.